This record looks at one TCR beta chain sequence and its context. This clone was seen just once. It lacks a known antigen. Base qualities are missing; no much larger clone stands one base away. This sample is part of a study of vaccination effects on CD4 cells after COVID-19 (dated 2022 in TCRdb). In the study overall: After vaccination, three convalescent patients were sampled at an early time point (day +14) and at a late time point (day +241, +227 and +161, respectively). Post-vaccine samples across the study were collected a median of 72 days after the second dose, with a range of 14 to 241. SARS-CoV-2 spike-specific CD4+ TCR repertoires from before and after mRNA vaccination were compared in COVID-19 convalescent patients and in infection-naive vaccine recipients. Cultures from other donors in the study were sequenced with the Oncomine TCR Beta short-read assay on an Illumina iSeq 100. Altogether, around ten COVID-19 convalescent patients and several SARS-CoV-2-naive healthy vaccine recipients made up the full study.

Paper-wide results and their limitations: The study was limited by a small number of convalescent patients and lacked early post-infection timepoints. In convalescent patients, the post-vaccine spike-reactive repertoire was composed mainly of new vaccine-induced clones that were largely distinct from infection-induced clones. Clones induced by infection and clones induced by vaccination both contracted markedly at late timepoints after vaccination, which fits with T cell responses waning over time.

In the ViraFEST assay, PBMC were stimulated with viral peptide pools, and antigen-specific CD4+ T cell clonotypes were then identified by expansion using TCR sequencing. After approximately eleven days of culture, CD4+ T cells were isolated with the EasySep CD4+ T cell isolation kit. Convalescent patients had PCR-confirmed SARS-CoV-2 infection between March and December 2020, before Alpha, Beta and Delta variants emerged in the United States. Two doses of either the BNT162b2 or the mRNA-1273 mRNA SARS-CoV-2 vaccine were administered to participants. Each well held over 1.5 million PBMC cultured in IMDM containing roughly 5% human AB serum, 8 to 10 IU/ml IL-2 and gentamicin, along with approximately 10 ug/ml peptides. Half of the culture medium was replaced with fresh IL-2-containing medium on days 3 and 7. Each peptide stimulation condition was cultured in triplicate wells unless otherwise noted. Using Ficoll-Paque Plus gradient centrifugation, PBMC were separated from whole blood and then either used fresh or cryopreserved at -140C. Overlapping peptide pools spanned the spike proteins of SARS-CoV-2 and the common cold coronaviruses HCoV-NL63, HCoV-OC43 and HCoV-229E. The QIAamp micro DNA kit was used to extract genomic DNA from the cultured CD4+ T cells.

CDR1 is given as MNHNY and CDR2 as SVGAGI, both from the germline V gene (reference sequence). Trimming costs V 6 bases and J 4 bases, and their ends lie 9 bases apart. The cysteine opens and the phenylalanine closes a CDR3 of 13 amino acids. The entry retains the CDR3 DNA only, 39 bases that are in frame from base 1. The library was made by the immunoSEQ multiplex PCR assay. DNA from the CD4+ T cells that had been cultured and isolated underwent TCR beta CDR3 sequencing. For the original study's pipeline: Non-productive TCR sequences were removed, reads were trimmed to the CDR3 region, and CDR3s of at least 7 amino acids were retained. The MANAFEST web app was used to pick out antigen-specific clonotypes by comparing their expansion in peptide wells with that in reference cultures. To be called positive, a clone needed expansion at FDR<0.05 compared with the reference and with all other wells, an odds ratio greater than 5, and a frequency greater than 0.1% in two replicate wells. Clonotypes significantly expanded in SARS-CoV-2 spike wells and in at least one common cold coronavirus spike condition were defined as cross-reactive. CDR3 similarity was assessed by Levenshtein distance using the stringdist R package, and unrooted trees were constructed with ape in R 3.6.1. In TCRdb, the immuneACCESS table is reduced to in-frame sequences with V and J assigned. These tables do not hold every clone; where another copy was compared, an unresolved V gene accounts for under half, and the others remain unexplained. The DNA was the basis for D and trimming; V, J and clone size are from that table. For this sample there are 14,000 or so clones; about three quarters appear just once. Roughly 17% of the sample belongs to the ten largest clones.

This sequence was found in a human donor who had a prior SARS-CoV-2 infection. The sequencing here drew on CD4+ T cells from PBMCs cultured with SARS-CoV-2 spike peptides, taken after COVID-19 vaccination. What the cell subset or site label conveys for this sample: SARS-CoV-2 spike overlapping peptide pool stimulation. The chain is assembled from TRBV6-6 and TRBJ2-2, with an unclear D gene assignment. The DNA sequence reads TGTGCCAGCAGGCCCACAGTCACCGGGGAGCTGTTTTTT. This translates into CASRPTVTGELFF.